These 13 T cell receptor beta chains came from one sample sequenced in a study of T cells in narcolepsy. Measured with immunoSEQ multiplex PCR; TCRdb has only the in-frame clones, and not every one. The data show tens of thousands of clones, around 88% seen once. The sample consisted of CD45RA- memory CD4+ T cells from PBMCs. These receptors originate from a human donor with narcolepsy.

The chain employs TRBV6-5 and TRBJ1-1; D gene unclear. Trimming left V 2 bases short and J 11 bases short, with 12 bases between. Germline-derived CDR1 and CDR2 are MNHEY and SVGAGI. The CDR3 loop spans 12 amino acids. The CDR3 DNA sequence: TGTGCCAGCAGTTACACGGGTTTCGAGGCTTTCTTT. As protein: CASSYTGFEAFF.

The chain couples TRBV28 to TRBJ2-2; D is possibly TRBD1 or TRBD2 (5 bases each). This CDR3 comprises 14 residues. Trimming pared 6 bases from V and 2 bases from J, leaving 10 bases between. CDR1 and CDR2 from the germline V gene are MDHEN and SYDVKM. The CDR3 sequence: CASSPGTNTGELFF. In DNA form, the CDR3 reads TGTGCCAGCAGCCCTGGGACCAACACCGGGGAGCTGTTTTTT. Full variable domain (missing parts from reference TRBV28 and TRBJ2-2): DVKVTQSSRYLVKRTGEKVFLECVQDMDHENMFWYRQDPGLGLRLIYFSYDVKMKEKGDIPEGYSVSREKKERFSLILESASTNQTSMYLCASSPGTNTGELFFGEGSRLTVL.

The gene calls are TRBV30 and TRBJ1-6, with D hard to call. The CDR3 spans 12 residues. The germline V gene encodes CDR1 GTSNPN and CDR2 SVGIG (reference sequence). Trimming took 8 bases from V and 12 from J, leaving 17 bases between them. The CDR3 region has the DNA TGTGCCATAGACCTGGGTACCGAACCCCTCCACTTT. Amino acid sequence: CAIDLGTEPLHF.

This clone was detected a few times. The rearrangement joins TRBV19 to TRBJ2-5, with D perhaps matching TRBD2 (6 bases). V was trimmed by 7 bases and J by 1 base, leaving 10 bases between them. Germline lookup yields CDR1 LNHDA and CDR2 SQIVND (reference sequence). The CDR3 has 13 residues. CDR3 residues: CASKRDSQETQYF. CDR3 bases: TGTGCCAGTAAGAGGGACTCCCAAGAGACCCAGTACTTC.

The chain uses TRBV7-7 and TRBJ2-2, with 10 bases fitting TRBD1. CDR1 is SSHAT, CDR2 FNYEAQ, per germline (reference sequence). With 4 bases clipped from V and 5 bases from J, the junction kept 4 bases outside the gene matches. The CDR3 totals 15 residues. For the CDR3, the DNA is TGTGCCAGCAGCTCCCGACAGGGGGCTACCGGGGAGCTGTTTTTT. This translates into CASSSRQGATGELFF. Based on the CDR3 plus reference TRBV7-7 and TRBJ2-2, the full variable domain is GAGVSQSPRYKVTKRGQDVTLRCDPISSHATLYWYQQALGQGPEFLTYFNYEAQPDKSGLPSDRFSAERPEGSISTLTIQRTEQRDSAMYRCASSSRQGATGELFFGEGSRLTVL.

This chain links TRBV21-1 with TRBJ2-1. TRBV21-1 is termed a pseudogene. There are 15 residues in the CDR3. CDR3: CASSHRDPSYNEQFF. The CDR3 DNA reads TGTGCCAGCAGCCACCGGGACCCCTCCTACAATGAGCAGTTCTTC.

The chain has TRBV2 and TRBJ2-7; maybe TRBD1 (6 bases). The CDR3 sequence is 16 residues long. Germline values: CDR1 SNHLY, CDR2 FYNNEI. Deletions cut 6 bases from V and 6 bases from J, with 24 bases between. The CDR3 reads CASSRQLSGRGIEQYF. CDR3 nucleotides: TGTGCCAGCAGCAGGCAATTGAGCGGAAGGGGGATCGAGCAGTACTTC. Drawing the rest from reference TRBV2 and TRBJ2-7, the complete variable domain is EPEVTQTPSHQVTQMGQEVILRCVPISNHLYFYWYRQILGQKVEFLVSFYNNEISEKSEIFDDQFSVERPDGSNFTLKIRSTKLEDSAMYFCASSRQLSGRGIEQYFGPGTRLTVT.

This chain links TRBV27 with TRBJ1-2; TRBD1 aligns across 9 bases. Looked up from germline, CDR1 is MNHEY and CDR2 is SMNVEV (reference sequence). This CDR3 contains 18 residues. V lost 1 base to trimming and J lost 3 bases; unmatched junction nucleotides: 12. In nucleotides, the CDR3 is TGTGCCAGCAGTTTATTAGGGACAGGGAAAGGGGCTTACTATGGCTACACCTTC. It yields the protein CASSLLGTGKGAYYGYTF.

The chain is built from TRBV4-1 and TRBJ1-1; D is unclear. V shed 0 bases and J shed 4 bases, with 9 bases lying between them. The CDR3 has 14 amino acids. Germline lookup yields CDR1 MGHRA and CDR2 YSYEKL. CDR3 amino acids: CASSQDQARTEAFF. CDR3 DNA: TGCGCCAGCAGCCAAGATCAAGCACGCACTGAAGCTTTCTTT.

The V and J genes are TRBV2 and TRBJ1-1; D uncertain. There are 10 residues in the CDR3. CDR1 SNHLY and CDR2 FYNNEI come from the germline V gene. V was pared by 3 bases and J by 9 bases, with 5 bases between. The CDR3 protein is CASSEEQAFF. The CDR3 region has the DNA TGTGCCAGCAGTGAGGAACAAGCTTTCTTT. Filled out from reference TRBV2 and TRBJ1-1, the complete variable domain reads EPEVTQTPSHQVTQMGQEVILRCVPISNHLYFYWYRQILGQKVEFLVSFYNNEISEKSEIFDDQFSVERPDGSNFTLKIRSTKLEDSAMYFCASSEEQAFFGQGTRLTVV.

V and J are TRBV10-3 and TRBJ2-7; perhaps TRBD1 as D (6 bases). The CDR3 extends over 13 amino acids. V was cut by 8 bases and J by 5 bases, with 16 bases left in between. Germline V gene sequence: CDR1 ENHRY, CDR2 SYGVKD. CDR3 sequence reads: CAIGRGAGDEQYF. The DNA for the CDR3 is TGTGCCATCGGCCGAGGGGCAGGGGACGAGCAGTACTTC.

The chain links TRBV19 to TRBJ1-1, with D tentatively TRBD1 (6 bases). Germline values: CDR1 LNHDA, CDR2 SQIVND (reference sequence). This CDR3 comprises 17 residues. V dropped 3 bases and J dropped 3 bases, with 20 bases sitting between them. The CDR3 loop reads CASSMYGGGARDTEAFF. The DNA of the CDR3 is TGTGCCAGTAGTATGTATGGTGGGGGCGCGAGGGACACTGAAGCTTTCTTT. Variable domain in full (rest from reference TRBV19 and TRBJ1-1): DGGITQSPKYLFRKEGQNVTLSCEQNLNHDAMYWYRQDPGQGLRLIYYSQIVNDFQKGDIAEGYSVSREKKESFPLTVTSAQKNPTAFYLCASSMYGGGARDTEAFFGQGTRLTVV.

The chain employs TRBV29-1 and TRBJ2-7; TRBD1 matches 10 bases. V trimming: 6 bases; J trimming: 6 bases; junction bases outside the gene matches: 11. The CDR3 length is 14 residues. Germline loops: CDR1 SQVTM, CDR2 ANQGSEA. CDR3 amino acids: CSVKRDRTGGEQYF. The CDR3 DNA is TGCAGCGTGAAAAGGGACAGGACAGGGGGCGAGCAGTACTTC.